This T cell receptor beta chain was recorded in a study of PD-1 blockade in classical Hodgkin lymphoma (dated by TCRdb to the early 2020s). With respect to the entire study: Nivolumab dosing was 3 mg/kg intravenously every 2 weeks, continuing until either disease progression or unacceptable toxicity. The study used TCR beta sequencing and CyTOF to define a peripheral blood immune signature of response to PD-1 blockade in classical Hodgkin lymphoma. Results the study describes overall, beyond this receptor: Patients starting nivolumab less than 1 year after ASCT had lower diversity and were excluded from later analyses to avoid confounding by immune reconstitution. Newly diagnosed patients were reported to have lower baseline TCR diversity than healthy donors, and relapsed/refractory patients were reported to have lower baseline TCR diversity still. The study was limited to a single clinical trial cohort, and causes of repertoire differences, possibly disease activity or prior therapy, remained undefined. By C4D1, a significant rise was seen in CD4+ TCR diversity but not in CD8+ TCR diversity (p=0.0027 vs p=0.16), and the rise was most apparent among complete responders (p=0.02). Trial patients achieving complete response had baseline diversity similar to newly diagnosed patients, whereas partial responders and progressors had significantly lower diversity.

V is reduced by 2 bases and J by 4 bases, leaving a spacing of 15 bases between them. The CDR3 sequence holds 16 residues, the cysteine and phenylalanine included. The retained sequence is limited to the CDR3, 48 bases, with the frame set at the first base. According to the germline V gene (reference sequence), CDR1 reads MNHNY and CDR2 reads SVGAGI. The time point label for this specimen denotes: cycle 2 day 1 (C2D1) of nivolumab. Every trial patient had relapsed after autologous stem cell transplantation, and cohorts A, B and C differed in prior brentuximab vedotin exposure. The trial cohort included 50 to 60 patients with relapsed/refractory classical Hodgkin lymphoma, and each patient had a best overall response of complete response, partial response or progressive disease. Single-agent nivolumab was administered to trial patients in the multi-cohort phase II CheckMate 205 trial. An independent review committee assessed best overall response by applying the 2007 International Working Group response criteria. Trial PBMCs were obtained immediately prior to nivolumab initiation (C1D1) and on therapy at cycle 2 day 1 and cycle 4 day 1. Peripheral blood was collected in 8 mL Vacutainer Cell Preparation Tubes, from which PBMCs were isolated by centrifugation and then cryopreserved.

Comments on this clone: No cognate antigen has been identified for it. No much larger clone exists at a distance of one base, and base qualities are not known.

Genomic DNA was isolated using the Qiagen DNeasy kit from unsorted PBMCs as well as from negatively selected CD4+ and CD8+ fractions. Using primers that anneal to V and J segments, immunoSEQ multiplex PCR amplified the TCR beta CDR3 regions. A synthetic immune receptor repertoire was used to minimize amplification bias, and any residual bias was removed computationally once sequencing was done. In the authors' own workflow: Custom Python scripts were used to quantify repertoire diversity as the Shannon entropy index. The unsorted, CD4+ and CD8+ repertoires were each analyzed separately, with the exception of combined analyses, where CD4+ and CD8+ sequences were merged in silico. Clonal expansion was defined as a frequency increase of at least 2-fold after treatment compared with C1D1, and clones undetected at baseline were assigned a pseudocount of 0.5. Singleton clones were defined as clones with 0 or 1 copy at C1D1, and non-singleton clones were defined as clones with 2 or more copies. Clones expanded in unsorted samples were annotated as CD4+, CD8+ or unknown by matching protein sequences in sorted samples from the same patient. Diversity changes from C1D1 to C4D1 were tested in paired samples using Wilcoxon tests. TCRdb's version of the immuneACCESS table is confined to in-frame rearrangements and falls short of the full clone set. An unresolved V gene accounts for under half of the shortfall where checked; the remainder is of unknown origin. V, J and clone size are taken as reported in that table, and D and trimming were inferred from the DNA itself. This sample gives about 97,000 clones in total; about 89% of them show up just once. More than 6.5% of the sample comes from the top ten.

Sequenced material: peripheral blood mononuclear cells (PBMCs), taken before the second cycle of nivolumab. The sequence joins TRBV6-6 to TRBJ2-1, with TRBD1 as a weak D call on 6 bases. The clonotype was recovered from a human donor with classical Hodgkin lymphoma. The base sequence is TGTGCCAGCAGTTACAAGGGACATAGAGTTTACAATGAGCAGTTCTTC. The translation is CASSYKGHRVYNEQFF.